The 32 T cell receptor beta chains reported below all come from one sample, sequenced in a study of shared clonotypes between healthy human individuals. Assay used: immunoSEQ multiplex PCR; TCRdb lists only in-frame clones, some missing. In the table there are about 600,000 clones, around 97% of which are singletons. The sample taken for sequencing was naive CD4+ T cells sorted from blood. Sample subset: CD45RA+ positively selected. The receptors come from a woman aged 30 to 39 in good health.

The rearrangement uses TRBV28 and TRBJ2-7; 13 nucleotides line up with TRBD2. The J segment lost 5 bases and the V segment lost 2 bases, leaving 15 bases of the junction unmatched. CDR3 length: 19 amino acids. Germline lookup yields CDR1 MDHEN and CDR2 SYDVKM. CDR3 region: CASSLIRWTSGRNHHEQYF. The CDR3 coding sequence is TGTGCCAGCAGTTTAATCCGGTGGACTAGCGGGAGAAATCACCACGAGCAGTACTTC.

This chain uses TRBV5-1 with TRBJ1-1; D is perhaps TRBD1 (5 bases). Germline values: CDR1 SGHRS, CDR2 YFSETQ. This CDR3 spans 15 amino acids. Trimming pared 2 bases from V and 1 base from J, leaving 12 bases between. This CDR3 is CASSFIGARNTEAFF. The DNA for the CDR3 is TGCGCCAGCAGCTTTATCGGGGCCAGGAACACTGAAGCTTTCTTT.

V usage is TRBV10-1 and J usage is TRBJ1-1; the D gene is possibly TRBD1 (6 bases). Germline CDR1 is WNHNN and CDR2 is SYGVQD (reference sequence). This CDR3 contains 13 residues. V shed 6 bases and J shed 4 bases, with 12 bases lying between them. CDR3 in amino acids: CASSPQGTTEAFF. The CDR3 DNA follows: TGCGCCAGCAGCCCACAGGGTACCACTGAAGCTTTCTTT.

This rearrangement joins TRBV5-4 to TRBJ1-1; maybe TRBD1 (5 bases). The CDR3 has 14 residues. The V gene's germline CDR1 is SGHNT and CDR2 YYREEE (reference sequence). Trimming pared 4 bases from V and 0 bases from J, leaving 10 bases between. The CDR3 loop reads CASSRWGMNTEAFF. CDR3 sequence (DNA): TGTGCCAGCAGCAGGTGGGGCATGAACACTGAAGCTTTCTTT.

The V gene is TRBV28, the J gene TRBJ2-7; TRBD2 matches 11 bases. Germline loops: CDR1 MDHEN, CDR2 SYDVKM. The CDR3 totals 18 residues. Trimming took 4 bases from V and 1 from J; bases not matched to a gene: 12. CDR3 sequence (DNA): TGTGCCAGCAGTTCACGCAGACTAGCGGGATTCCTTTCCTACGAGCAGTACTTC. Translated, it gives CASSSRRLAGFLSYEQYF. Looking up the rest from reference TRBV28 and TRBJ2-7 gives the full variable domain: DVKVTQSSRYLVKRTGEKVFLECVQDMDHENMFWYRQDPGLGLRLIYFSYDVKMKEKGDIPEGYSVSREKKERFSLILESASTNQTSMYLCASSSRRLAGFLSYEQYFGPGTRLTVT.

This clone appeared once. This chain links TRBV28 with TRBJ1-5, with a tentative D call TRBD1 (5 bases). V lost 5 bases, J lost 4 bases, and 15 bases lay in between. CDR3 size: 15 residues. CDR1 MDHEN and CDR2 SYDVKM come from the germline V gene. The CDR3 nucleotides are TGTGCCAGCAGTAAATGGGGGGGACTAAATCAGCCCCAGCATTTT. Translating it yields CASSKWGGLNQPQHF.

This clone has just one count. This CDR3 reads CASSPDRVLRTEAFF. For the CDR3, the DNA is TGTGCCAGCAGCCCTGACAGGGTTTTAAGGACTGAAGCTTTCTTT. The V and J genes are TRBV7-3 and TRBJ1-1, with 7 nucleotides matching TRBD1. The CDR3 spans 15 residues. The germline V gene encodes CDR1 SGHTA and CDR2 FQGTGA. V was pared by 5 bases and J by 5 bases, with 11 bases of the junction left unmatched.

The rearrangement links TRBV27 to TRBJ2-7; 7 nucleotides line up with TRBD2. From germline, CDR1 is MNHEY and CDR2 SMNVEV (reference sequence). Trimming took 4 bases from V and 7 from J; bases not matched to a gene: 10. CDR3 size: 14 residues. CDR3 nucleotides: TGTGCCAGCAGTTCTCAACCGACTAGCAGGGAGCAGTACTTC. It is translated as CASSSQPTSREQYF.

The chain carries TRBV18 and TRBJ2-2; TRBD2 matches at 12 bases. Germline-derived CDR1 and CDR2 are KGHSH and LQKENI. This CDR3 comprises 18 residues. The junction had 13 bases not matched to a gene; V was cut back by 5 bases and J by 6 bases. The CDR3 is CASSSQSGTSGFAGELFF. CDR3 sequence (DNA): TGTGCCAGCTCATCCCAGTCCGGGACTAGCGGGTTCGCCGGGGAGCTGTTTTTT.

The chain is built from TRBV2 and TRBJ2-7; D is uncertain. V lost 6 bases to trimming and J lost 0 bases, with 12 bases between them. CDR3 size: 14 residues. Germline CDR1 SNHLY, CDR2 FYNNEI. The CDR3 nucleotides are TGTGCCAGCAGGCTTTCCTTGAGCTCCTACGAGCAGTACTTC. Amino acids: CASRLSLSSYEQYF.

This clone appeared once. The gene calls are TRBV5-1 and TRBJ1-1; D unclear. Germline V gene lookup returns CDR1 SGHRS and CDR2 YFSETQ. CDR3 length: 14 residues. Between the trimmed V and J ends, which lost 4 bases and 2 bases, there was a span of 12 bases. The CDR3 region is CASSLAGINTEAFF. Here the CDR3 DNA reads TGCGCCAGCAGCCTGGCCGGGATAAACACTGAAGCTTTCTTT.

With respect to this clone: The same CDR3 is also encoded by other DNA sequences in this sample. The rearrangement links TRBV5-1 to TRBJ2-5; D is unclear. Germline CDR1 reads SGHRS; CDR2 reads YFSETQ. The germline V and J ends were trimmed by 3 bases and 3 bases, with 9 bases remaining between them. CDR3 length: 13 residues. The CDR3 loop is CASSSGLEETQYF. Written as DNA, the CDR3 is TGCGCCAGCAGCTCTGGGCTGGAAGAGACCCAGTACTTC.

The chain links TRBV9 to TRBJ2-5; 11 nucleotides match TRBD2. V dropped 3 bases and J dropped 4; count of bases not matched to a gene: 5. CDR1 SGDLS and CDR2 YYNGEE come from the germline V gene. This CDR3 spans 15 amino acids. CDR3 coding DNA: TGTGCCAGCAGCGCCCTAGCGGGAGGTACAGAGACCCAGTACTTC. Translation gives CASSALAGGTETQYF.

This chain connects TRBV4-1 to TRBJ1-2; perhaps TRBD1 as D (5 bases). Germline V gene lookup returns CDR1 MGHRA and CDR2 YSYEKL. The CDR3 contains 16 residues. V was shortened by 3 bases and J by 5 bases, with 19 bases between the two germline ends. The CDR3 here is CASSQSPGPGKYGYTF. The CDR3 DNA sequence: TGCGCCAGCAGCCAGTCGCCGGGACCGGGGAAGTATGGCTACACCTTC.

The gene calls are TRBV21-1 and TRBJ1-4; the table's D call, TRBD1, was not checked against the DNA. TRBV21-1 is classified as a pseudogene. The CDR3 is 16 amino acids. The CDR3 nucleotides read TGTGCCAAAGGGGAACAGGGCGTTAAAGGGGTAGAAAAACTGTTTTTT. It encodes CAKGEQGVKGVEKLFF.

The rearrangement links TRBV5-4 to TRBJ2-1; D possibly uses TRBD1 or TRBD2 (5 bases each). Between the trimmed V and J ends, which lost 3 bases and 2 bases, there was a span of 12 bases. The CDR3 spans 15 residues. Per the germline V gene, CDR1 is SGHNT and CDR2 is YYREEE (reference sequence). The CDR3 DNA reads TGTGCCAGCAGCTGGGACCTACAGACCTACAATGAGCAGTTCTTC. This encodes CASSWDLQTYNEQFF.

This CDR3 reads CASKAGGPYNEQFF. CDR3 nucleotides: TGTGCCAGCAAAGCGGGAGGTCCCTACAATGAGCAGTTCTTC. This chain links TRBV6-6 with TRBJ2-1, with TRBD2 identical over 9 bases. Germline CDR1 reads MNHNY; CDR2 reads SVGAGI (reference sequence). CDR3 length: 14 residues. The ends lost 7 bases at V and 2 bases at J; junction bases unmatched: 3.

This chain joins TRBV28 and TRBJ2-6, with no clear D. Trimming shortened V by 5 bases and J by 2 bases, and 1 base separated the two germline ends. The CDR3 is 12 residues long. CDR1 and CDR2 from the germline V gene are MDHEN and SYDVKM. CDR3 protein: CASSAGANVLTF. DNA of the CDR3: TGTGCCAGCAGTGCTGGGGCCAACGTCCTGACTTTC. The full variable domain, completed using reference TRBV28 and TRBJ2-6, is DVKVTQSSRYLVKRTGEKVFLECVQDMDHENMFWYRQDPGLGLRLIYFSYDVKMKEKGDIPEGYSVSREKKERFSLILESASTNQTSMYLCASSAGANVLTFGAGSRLTVL.

The chain recombines TRBV6-6 with TRBJ1-5; 7 bases line up with TRBD1. Germline values: CDR1 MNHNY, CDR2 SVGAGI (reference sequence). Unmatched junction bases numbered 8, after V lost 7 bases and J lost 11 bases. This CDR3 is 12 amino acids long. In nucleotides, the CDR3 is TGTGCCAGCACCGCCGACAGGGTAGCCCAGCATTTT. The encoded protein is CASTADRVAQHF.

The rearrangement uses TRBV14 and TRBJ2-1; possibly TRBD1 or TRBD2 for D (7 bases each). Trimming stripped 3 bases from V and 7 bases from J, with 16 bases between. The CDR3 extends over 15 amino acids. Germline assignment: CDR1 SGHDN and CDR2 FVKESK. CDR3 DNA sequence: TGTGCCAGCAGCCAGCTGTCCAGGGGGGGAAATGAGCAGTTCTTC. Residues: CASSQLSRGGNEQFF.

The chain joins TRBV25-1 to TRBJ1-3; D uncertain. Trimming left V 7 bases short and J 1 base short, with 14 bases between. Germline CDR1 is MGHDK and CDR2 is SYGVNS. The CDR3 is made up of 15 amino acids. The CDR3 protein is CASTGLEASGNTIYF. CDR3 DNA sequence: TGTGCCAGCACCGGGTTGGAGGCATCTGGAAACACCATATATTTT. The full variable domain, its missing parts supplied by reference TRBV25-1 and TRBJ1-3, is EADIYQTPRYLVIGTGKKITLECSQTMGHDKMYWYQQDPGMELHLIHYSYGVNSTEKGDLSSESTVSRIRTEHFPLTLESARPSHTSQYLCASTGLEASGNTIYFGEGSWLTVV.

J is TRBJ2-3 and V is TRBV2, with D possibly TRBD1 on 5 matching bases. Germline V gene lookup returns CDR1 SNHLY and CDR2 FYNNEI. V lost 4 bases and J lost 0, with 14 bases in between. The CDR3 has 16 amino acids. The CDR3 DNA is TGTGCCAGCAGTGCGGTAGGATGGGGCAGCACAGATACGCAGTATTTT. Translation: CASSAVGWGSTDTQYF.

V is TRBV11-2 and J is TRBJ2-6, with no clear D. The CDR3 is 16 amino acids. V was shortened by 2 bases and J by 2 bases, with 10 bases between the two germline ends. Germline V lookup: CDR1 SGHAT, CDR2 FQNNGV. The CDR3 DNA is TGTGCCAGCAGCTTAAGGTTGGGTACTGGGGCCAACGTCCTGACTTTC. Its protein is CASSLRLGTGANVLTF.

The chain employs TRBV4-1 and TRBJ2-1; 9 bases line up with TRBD1. V trimming: 0 bases; J trimming: 7 bases; junction bases outside the gene matches: 13. The germline V gene has CDR1 MGHRA and CDR2 YSYEKL. This CDR3 has 18 amino acids. The CDR3: CASSQDRMWTGDTNEQFF. The DNA of the CDR3 is TGCGCCAGCAGCCAAGATCGAATGTGGACAGGGGACACGAATGAGCAGTTCTTC.

The V gene is TRBV6-5, the J gene TRBJ2-1; no reliable D call. This CDR3 has 15 residues. V was cut by 4 bases and J by 7 bases, with 17 bases left in between. Germline V gives CDR1 MNHEY, CDR2 SVGAGI. This CDR3 reads CASSSPGLIRNEQFF. CDR3 nucleotide sequence: TGTGCCAGCAGTTCCCCCGGCCTAATTAGGAATGAGCAGTTCTTC.

The chain combines TRBV27 with TRBJ2-1; no reliable D call. The CDR3 runs 15 residues. Trimming took 4 bases from V and 6 from J, leaving 16 bases between them. Germline V lookup: CDR1 MNHEY, CDR2 SMNVEV (reference sequence). The CDR3 nucleotides are TGTGCCAGCAGTTCGACCCGGGCGCTGGGCAATGAGCAGTTCTTC. As protein: CASSSTRALGNEQFF.

The V gene is TRBV5-4, the J gene TRBJ2-2; D perhaps matches TRBD2 (7 bases). The germline gives CDR1 SGHNT, CDR2 YYREEE (reference sequence). The CDR3 is 15 residues long. Between the trimmed V and J ends, which lost 4 bases and 7 bases, there was a span of 17 bases. The CDR3 DNA reads TGTGCCAGCAGCACAACTGGGGGGGCCATCGGGGAGCTGTTTTTT. Translation gives CASSTTGGAIGELFF.

The chain is built from TRBV28 and TRBJ2-3; TRBD2 is a possible D gene (5 bases). Germline V gene sequence: CDR1 MDHEN, CDR2 SYDVKM. The CDR3 runs to 16 residues. The V and J ends lost 3 bases and 2 bases respectively, with 15 bases between them. This chain's CDR3 is CASSLARVGFTDTQYF. The DNA of the CDR3 is TGTGCCAGCAGTTTGGCGCGGGTGGGGTTCACAGATACGCAGTATTTT.

The genes are TRBV6-1 and TRBJ1-1; no firm D call. The CDR3 is 16 amino acids. The germline CDR1 and CDR2 sequences are MNHNS and SASEGT. V lost 0 bases and J 0 bases, leaving 11 bases between the germline ends. In DNA, the CDR3 is TGTGCCAGCAGTGAAGCGAACAGACCCATGAACACTGAAGCTTTCTTT. It specifies CASSEANRPMNTEAFF.

J is TRBJ2-7 and V is TRBV5-6, with 12 positions matching TRBD2. The germline V gene encodes CDR1 SGHDT and CDR2 YYEEEE. Germline trimming cut 2 bases from V and 6 bases from J; bases unmatched to any gene: 6. The CDR3 length is 15 residues. The CDR3 region has the DNA TGTGCCAGCAGCTTCGAACTAGCGGGAGGAGGCGAGCAGTACTTC. It encodes CASSFELAGGGEQYF.

The chain carries TRBV5-1 and TRBJ1-5; 7 nucleotides line up with TRBD1. Germline V gives CDR1 SGHRS, CDR2 YFSETQ. This CDR3 comprises 13 residues. Trimming took 2 bases from V and 5 from J; bases not matched to a gene: 1. CDR3 nucleotide sequence: TGCGCCAGCAGCTTCACAGGGGATCAGCCCCAGCATTTT. Its protein product is CASSFTGDQPQHF.

This chain uses TRBV14 with TRBJ1-4; D remains unclear. This CDR3 contains 13 residues. CDR1 is SGHDN and CDR2 is FVKESK in the germline V gene. Trimming removed 1 base from V and 8 bases from J, with 8 bases in between. The CDR3 region has the DNA TGTGCCAGCAGCCAAGCTAAGTGGGAAAAACTGTTTTTT. Amino acid sequence: CASSQAKWEKLFF.